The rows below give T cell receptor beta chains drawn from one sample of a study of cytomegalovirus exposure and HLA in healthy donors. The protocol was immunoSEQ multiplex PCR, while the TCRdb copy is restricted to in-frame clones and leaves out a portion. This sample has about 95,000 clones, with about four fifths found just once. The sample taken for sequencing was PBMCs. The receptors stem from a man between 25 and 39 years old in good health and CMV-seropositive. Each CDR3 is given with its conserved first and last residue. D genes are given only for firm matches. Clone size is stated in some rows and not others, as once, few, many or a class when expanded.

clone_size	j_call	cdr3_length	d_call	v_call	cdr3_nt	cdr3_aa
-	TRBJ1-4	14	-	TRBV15	TGTGCCACCAGCACCGGAGGACCTAATGAAAAACTGTTTTTT	CATSTGGPNEKLFF
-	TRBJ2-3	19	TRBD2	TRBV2	TGTGCCAGCAGTGGAGGACTAGCGGGCCTCGCACACTACACAGATACGCAGTATTTT	CASSGGLAGLAHYTDTQYF
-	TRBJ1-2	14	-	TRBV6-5	TGTGCCAGCAGTTACGTCCGGGGGAGAGATGGCTACACCTTC	CASSYVRGRDGYTF
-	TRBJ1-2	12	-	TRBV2	TGTGCCAGCAATACAGGGTCATCTGGCTACACCTTC	CASNTGSSGYTF
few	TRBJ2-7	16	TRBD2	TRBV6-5	TGTGCCAGCAGTTACTCGGCTAGCGGGGTCACCTACGAGCAGTACTTC	CASSYSASGVTYEQYF
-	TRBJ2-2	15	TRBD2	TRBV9	TGTGCCAGCAGCTCGGGAGGGCGTGACACCGGGGAGCTGTTTTTT	CASSSGGRDTGELFF
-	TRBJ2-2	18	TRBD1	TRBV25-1	TGTGCCAGCAGTGACAACCGGGACAGGGGTCGAGACACCGGGGAGCTGTTTTTT	CASSDNRDRGRDTGELFF
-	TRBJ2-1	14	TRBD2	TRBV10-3	TGTGCCATCAGAGCTAGCGGGTCCTACAATGAGCAGTTCTTC	CAIRASGSYNEQFF
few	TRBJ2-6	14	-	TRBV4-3	TGCGCCAGCAGCCCAGAGGCCGGGGCCAACGTCCTGACTTTC	CASSPEAGANVLTF
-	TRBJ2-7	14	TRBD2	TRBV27	TGTGCCAGCAGTTCTAGCGGGATCTACCACGAGCAGTACTTC	CASSSSGIYHEQYF
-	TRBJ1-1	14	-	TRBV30	TGTGCCTGGACCCAATACGGAGGGAACACTGAAGCTTTCTTT	CAWTQYGGNTEAFF
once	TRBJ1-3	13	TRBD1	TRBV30	TGTGCCTGGGAAACAGGGGCCGGAAACACCATATATTTT	CAWETGAGNTIYF
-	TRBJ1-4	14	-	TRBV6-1	TGTGCCAGCAGTGAAGGCCCGGGAAATGAAAAACTGTTTTTT	CASSEGPGNEKLFF
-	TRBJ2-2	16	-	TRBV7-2	TGTGCCAGCAGCTCGCGCCTCGGGGTTACAACCGGGGAGCTGTTTTTT	CASSSRLGVTTGELFF
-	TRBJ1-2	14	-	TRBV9	TGTGCCAGCAGCGTAGGTGGACTCGCCTATGGCTACACCTTC	CASSVGGLAYGYTF
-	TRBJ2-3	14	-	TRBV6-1	TGTGCCAGCAGTGAAGGACAGGGCACAGATACGCAGTATTTT	CASSEGQGTDTQYF
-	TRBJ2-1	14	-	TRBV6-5	TGTGCCAGCAGGAGGGGGAGCTCCTACAATGAGCAGTTCTTC	CASRRGSSYNEQFF
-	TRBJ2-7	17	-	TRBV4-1	TGCGCCAGCAGCCAAGATGGGGGCTCCGTGGCGGCCTACGAGCAGTACTTC	CASSQDGGSVAAYEQYF
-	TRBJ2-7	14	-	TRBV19	TGTGCCAGTAGTATAGACCCAGTGTCCTACGAGCAGTACTTC	CASSIDPVSYEQYF
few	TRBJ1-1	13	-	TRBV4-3	TGCGCCAGCAGCCAAGATCTTGCGGCTGAAGCTTTCTTT	CASSQDLAAEAFF
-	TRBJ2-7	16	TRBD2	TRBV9	TGTGCCAGCAGCCCCCGGGCTAGCGGGCCAACCTACGAGCAGTACTTC	CASSPRASGPTYEQYF
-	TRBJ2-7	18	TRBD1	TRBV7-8	TGTGCCAGCAGCTCTAGCACCCTTCCGGGACAGGGGGATTACGAGCAGTACTTC	CASSSSTLPGQGDYEQYF
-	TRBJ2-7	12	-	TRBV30	TGTGCCTGGAGGTCCCAGGGCTACGAGCAGTACTTC	CAWRSQGYEQYF
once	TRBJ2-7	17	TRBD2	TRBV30	TGTGCCTGGAGTAGGACTAGCGGGACCCCTGTAAAGTACGAGCAGTACTTC	CAWSRTSGTPVKYEQYF
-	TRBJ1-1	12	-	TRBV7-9	TGTTCCAGCAGCTGGACAAACACTGAAGCTTTCTTT	CSSSWTNTEAFF
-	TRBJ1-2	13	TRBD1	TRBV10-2	TGCGCCAGCAGAAGGACAGGGGACTATGGCTACACCTTC	CASRRTGDYGYTF
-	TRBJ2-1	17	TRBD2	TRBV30	TGTGCCTGGAGACATAGGACTAGCGGGAGGTCTGACAATGAGCAGTTCTTC	CAWRHRTSGRSDNEQFF